This T cell receptor (beta chain) originates from a study of blood T cells in healthy people across ages. Whole-study results and caveats: Observed TCR beta diversity per million T cells went down as age went up. This fall followed a roughly linear course with age.

Healthy individuals of Caucasian origin from Russia, aged roughly 6 to 100, served as donors. Germline V gives CDR1 SGHRS, CDR2 YFSETQ. V lost 4 bases and J 6 bases, leaving 14 bases between the germline ends. CDR3 length equals 14 residues. Then a second PCR, running about 6 to 11 cycles, was carried out with a sample-barcoded 5' primer and a J-beta primer mix. TCRdb analysed the 5' RACE reads with MiXCR anew, one entry per CDR3 protein. Among 630,000 or so distinct CDR3 sequences listed, 32% were seen once. This clonotype was counted many times. Antigen unknown. The receptor was isolated from a woman aged 80 or over in good health. Sample: blood. The V gene is TRBV5-1, the J gene TRBJ1-5, with a tentative D call TRBD1 (6 bases). CDR3 in DNA: TGCGCCAGCAGCCCTGGGGGCGCCGGTCAGCCCCAGCATTTT. Translating gives CASSPGGAGQPQHF.